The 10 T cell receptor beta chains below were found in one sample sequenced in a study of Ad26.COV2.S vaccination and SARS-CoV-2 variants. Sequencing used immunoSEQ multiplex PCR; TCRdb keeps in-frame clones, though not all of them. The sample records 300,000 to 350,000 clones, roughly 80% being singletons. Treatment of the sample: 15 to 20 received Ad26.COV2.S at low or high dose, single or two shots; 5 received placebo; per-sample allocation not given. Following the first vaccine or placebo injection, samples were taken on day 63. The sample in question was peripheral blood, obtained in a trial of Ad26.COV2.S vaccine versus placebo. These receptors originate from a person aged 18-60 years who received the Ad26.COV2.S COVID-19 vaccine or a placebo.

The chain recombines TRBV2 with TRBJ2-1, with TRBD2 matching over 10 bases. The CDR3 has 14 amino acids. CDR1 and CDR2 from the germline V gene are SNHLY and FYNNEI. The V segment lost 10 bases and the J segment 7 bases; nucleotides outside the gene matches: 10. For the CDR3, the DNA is TGTGCCAAAGAAGCGGGGGGGCCAAGTAATGAGCAGTTCTTC. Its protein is CAKEAGGPSNEQFF.

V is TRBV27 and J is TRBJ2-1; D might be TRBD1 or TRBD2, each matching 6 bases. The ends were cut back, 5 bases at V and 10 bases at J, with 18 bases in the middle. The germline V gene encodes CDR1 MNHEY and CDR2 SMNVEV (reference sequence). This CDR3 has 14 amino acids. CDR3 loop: CASSPMGGGREQFF. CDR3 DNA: TGTGCCAGCAGTCCAATGGGGGGCGGGCGGGAGCAGTTCTTC.

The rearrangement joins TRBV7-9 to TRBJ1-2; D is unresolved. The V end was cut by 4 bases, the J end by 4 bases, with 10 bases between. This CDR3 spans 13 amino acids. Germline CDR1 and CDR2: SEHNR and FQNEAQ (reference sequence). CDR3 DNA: TGTGCCAGCAGCTCAGATGGGGTCTATGGCTACACCTTC. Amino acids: CASSSDGVYGYTF.

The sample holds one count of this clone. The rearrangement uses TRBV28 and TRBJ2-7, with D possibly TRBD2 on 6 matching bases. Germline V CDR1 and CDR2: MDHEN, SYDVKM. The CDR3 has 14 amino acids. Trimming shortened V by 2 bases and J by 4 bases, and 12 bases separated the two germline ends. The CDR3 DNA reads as TGTGCCAGCAGTTTAGCGGGGCGAAATTACGAGCAGTACTTC. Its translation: CASSLAGRNYEQYF. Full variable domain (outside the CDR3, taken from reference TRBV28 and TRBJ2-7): DVKVTQSSRYLVKRTGEKVFLECVQDMDHENMFWYRQDPGLGLRLIYFSYDVKMKEKGDIPEGYSVSREKKERFSLILESASTNQTSMYLCASSLAGRNYEQYFGPGTRLTVT.

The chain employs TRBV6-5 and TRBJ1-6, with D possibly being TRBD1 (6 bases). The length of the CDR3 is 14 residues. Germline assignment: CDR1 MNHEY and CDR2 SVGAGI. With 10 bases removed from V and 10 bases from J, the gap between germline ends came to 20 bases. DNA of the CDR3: TGTGCCACAACTGACCGAACAAGGGGGTCACCCCTCCACTTT. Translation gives CATTDRTRGSPLHF.

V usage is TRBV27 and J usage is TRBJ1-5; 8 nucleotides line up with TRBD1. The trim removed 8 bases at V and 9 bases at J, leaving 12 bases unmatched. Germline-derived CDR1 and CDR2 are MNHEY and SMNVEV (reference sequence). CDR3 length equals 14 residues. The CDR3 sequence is CASYATGGGGPQHF. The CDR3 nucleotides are TGTGCCAGCTACGCCACAGGGGGAGGAGGGCCCCAGCATTTT.

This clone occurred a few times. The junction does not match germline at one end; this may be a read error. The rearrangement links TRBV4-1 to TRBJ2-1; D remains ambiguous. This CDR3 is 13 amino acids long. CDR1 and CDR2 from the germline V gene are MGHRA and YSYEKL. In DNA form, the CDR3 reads TGCGCCAGCAGGCAAGCTAACGACAATGAGCAGTTCTTC. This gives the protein CASRQANDNEQFF.

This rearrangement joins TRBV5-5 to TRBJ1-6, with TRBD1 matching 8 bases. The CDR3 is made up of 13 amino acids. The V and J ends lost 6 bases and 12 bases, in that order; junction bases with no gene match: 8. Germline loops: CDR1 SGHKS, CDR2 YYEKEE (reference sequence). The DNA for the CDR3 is TGTGCCAGCAACCTTGGACAGGGAGGACCCCTCCACTTT. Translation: CASNLGQGGPLHF. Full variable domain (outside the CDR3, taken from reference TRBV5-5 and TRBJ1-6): DAGVTQSPTHLIKTRGQQVTLRCSPISGHKSVSWYQQVLGQGPQFIFQYYEKEERGRGNFPDRFSARQFPNYSSELNVNALLLGDSALYLCASNLGQGGPLHFGNGTRLTVT.

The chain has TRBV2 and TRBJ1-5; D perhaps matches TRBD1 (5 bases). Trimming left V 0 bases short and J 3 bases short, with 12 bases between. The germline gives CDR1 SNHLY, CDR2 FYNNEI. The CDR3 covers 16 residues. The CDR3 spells CASSEARIQVNQPQHF. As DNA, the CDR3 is TGTGCCAGCAGTGAAGCGCGGATACAGGTCAATCAGCCCCAGCATTTT.

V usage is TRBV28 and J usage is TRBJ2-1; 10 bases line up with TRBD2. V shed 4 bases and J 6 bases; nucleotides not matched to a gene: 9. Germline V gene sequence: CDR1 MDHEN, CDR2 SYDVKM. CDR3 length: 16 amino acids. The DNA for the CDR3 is TGTGCCAGCAGTTCTCCACTAGCGGGGCGGGGCAATGAGCAGTTCTTC. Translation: CASSSPLAGRGNEQFF.